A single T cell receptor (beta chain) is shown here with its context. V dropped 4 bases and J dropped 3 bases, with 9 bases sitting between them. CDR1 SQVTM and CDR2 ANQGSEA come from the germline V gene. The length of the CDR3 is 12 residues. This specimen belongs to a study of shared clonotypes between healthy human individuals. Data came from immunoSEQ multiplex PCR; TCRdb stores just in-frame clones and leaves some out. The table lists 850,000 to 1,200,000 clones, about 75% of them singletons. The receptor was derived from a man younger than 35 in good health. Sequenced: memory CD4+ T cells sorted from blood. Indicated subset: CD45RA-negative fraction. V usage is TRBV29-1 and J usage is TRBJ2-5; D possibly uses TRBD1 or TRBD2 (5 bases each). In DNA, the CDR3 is TGCAGCGTTGGGGGGACGAAAGAGACCCAGTACTTC. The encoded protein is CSVGGTKETQYF.